This T cell receptor beta chain was profiled in a study of shared clonotypes between healthy human individuals. The CDR3 length is 11 residues. Trimming pared 1 base from V and 9 bases from J, leaving 7 bases between. CDR1 is DFQATT, CDR2 SNEGSKA, per germline (reference sequence). Concerning this clone: This sample includes further DNA sequences coding for the same CDR3.

Clones were sequenced by immunoSEQ multiplex PCR, and TCRdb holds only the in-frame ones, with some missing. The table lists about 2.3 million clones, 85% to 95% of them singletons. Nashville, Tennessee was home to all donors, each a Caucasian adult. Source material: naive CD4+ T cells from PBMCs. Subset in this sample: CD45RA+ positively selected. The V and J genes are TRBV20-1 and TRBJ2-1, with unresolved D. This TCR was sampled from a man younger than 35 in good health. Some clones in this sample may be carry-over from other donors' samples. CDR3 region: CSARGVGEQFF. The CDR3 DNA reads as TGCAGTGCTAGAGGGGTTGGTGAGCAGTTCTTC.